This T cell receptor beta chain was obtained from a study of identical twins. This clonotype was counted at least ten times. V lost 5 bases, J lost 3 bases, and 7 bases stayed unmatched. This CDR3 has 15 amino acids. Healthy Caucasians made up all donors. TCRdb called the 5' RACE reads again in MiXCR, with one record for every CDR3 protein. Of hundreds of thousands of distinct CDR3 sequences in the sample, about 20% were seen once. These data were likewise used in another study, on yellow fever vaccine responses in identical twins.

The receptor's source is a young woman in good health. J is TRBJ2-7 and V is TRBV12-3 or TRBV12-4, with 10 bases that match TRBD1. Source material: CD4+ T cells sorted from blood. The CDR3 loop reads CASSPRDRGGYEQYF. CDR3 bases: TGTGCCAGCAGTCCGAGGGACAGGGGTGGCTACGAGCAGTACTTC.